These 22 T cell receptor beta chains came from one sample sequenced in a study of blood T cell repertoires in COVID-19. Produced via immunoSEQ multiplex PCR; TCRdb's table is partial and in-frame only. The sample consists of about 210,000 clones, approximately 80% of them appearing once. The sample comprised peripheral blood. These receptors were taken from a human donor in a cohort sampled during active COVID-19.

There are a few counts of this clone. This chain joins TRBV5-1 and TRBJ2-5; maybe TRBD2 (5 bases). The CDR3 consists of 14 residues. Germline-derived CDR1 and CDR2 are SGHRS and YFSETQ. Trimming took 1 base from V and 4 from J, leaving 11 bases between them. The chain's CDR3 is CASSLSTRAETQYF. The CDR3 DNA follows: TGCGCCAGCAGCTTGAGCACTAGGGCAGAGACCCAGTACTTC. Looking up the rest from reference TRBV5-1 and TRBJ2-5 gives the full variable domain: KAGVTQTPRYLIKTRGQQVTLSCSPISGHRSVSWYQQTPGQGLQFLFEYFSETQRNKGNFPGRFSGRQFSNSRSEMNVSTLELGDSALYLCASSLSTRAETQYFGPGTRLLVL.

This clone showed up just a few times. The rearrangement uses TRBV28 and TRBJ1-3, with D possibly matching TRBD1 (5 bases). The CDR3 is 16 residues long. Germline V gene lookup returns CDR1 MDHEN and CDR2 SYDVKM. V dropped 6 bases and J dropped 6 bases, with 21 bases sitting between them. The CDR3 reads CASRKQAMTGENTIYF. In nucleotides, the CDR3 is TGTGCCAGCAGGAAACAGGCTATGACTGGCGAAAACACCATATATTTT.

The rearrangement links TRBV11-2 to TRBJ2-5; 8 positions match TRBD1. Per the germline V gene, CDR1 is SGHAT and CDR2 is FQNNGV. The CDR3 has 16 amino acids. V was pared by 5 bases and J by 5 bases, with 13 bases of the junction left unmatched. CDR3 nucleotides: TGTGCCAGCAGCCCAACCGGGACAGGTGGGGGGGAGACCCAGTACTTC. As protein: CASSPTGTGGGETQYF.

The rearrangement joins TRBV7-8 to TRBJ1-2; 7 bases match TRBD1. Losses at the gene ends were 2 bases for V and 2 bases for J; bases not matched to a gene: 5. Germline V lookup: CDR1 SGHVS, CDR2 FQNEAQ. The CDR3 has 15 residues. CDR3 nucleotides: TGTGCCAGCAGCTTACTGACAGGGAGAAACTATGGCTACACCTTC. Protein product: CASSLLTGRNYGYTF.

This clone was detected once. This chain links TRBV15 with TRBJ1-2; 8 bases agree with TRBD1. Germline CDR1 LNHNV, CDR2 YYDKDF (reference sequence). There are 15 residues in the CDR3. The junction had 7 bases not matched to a gene; V was cut back by 0 bases and J by 7 bases. The CDR3 sequence: CATSRDKAGGVGYTF. The CDR3 nucleotides are TGTGCCACCAGCAGAGACAAGGCAGGGGGCGTTGGCTACACCTTC.

The V call is TRBV9, the J call TRBJ2-5; 11 positions agree with TRBD2. The CDR3 totals 15 residues. The V segment lost 4 bases and the J segment 1 base; nucleotides outside the gene matches: 3. Looked up from germline, CDR1 is SGDLS and CDR2 is YYNGEE. The CDR3 coding sequence is TGTGCCAGCAGCCTGGGACTAGCGGTCCAAGAGACCCAGTACTTC. Residues: CASSLGLAVQETQYF.

The V call is TRBV28, the J call TRBJ2-3; no firm D call. This CDR3 contains 14 residues. Looked up from germline, CDR1 is MDHEN and CDR2 is SYDVKM. V lost 2 bases, J lost 0 bases, and 6 bases lay in between. The CDR3 nucleotides are TGTGCCAGCAGTTTACTCAGAAGCACAGATACGCAGTATTTT. Its translation: CASSLLRSTDTQYF.

The genes are TRBV10-3 and TRBJ1-2, with TRBD1 matching over 7 bases. Germline V lookup: CDR1 ENHRY, CDR2 SYGVKD. The junction had 7 bases not matched to a gene; V was cut back by 7 bases and J by 8 bases. The CDR3 is made up of 12 amino acids. The CDR3 bases are TGTGCCATCACAGGGGGAACGGGGGGCTACACCTTC. As protein: CAITGGTGGYTF.

The chain has TRBV4-3 and TRBJ1-1, with D possibly being TRBD1 (6 bases). Trimming cost V 1 base and J 1 base, with 10 bases left between them. The CDR3 runs to 15 residues. In germline, CDR1 is LGHNA, CDR2 YSLEER. CDR3 DNA sequence: TGCGCCAGCAGCCAAGGGACAGCTTCGAACACTGAAGCTTTCTTT. This translates into CASSQGTASNTEAFF.

The V gene is TRBV19, the J gene TRBJ2-1; D may be TRBD1 (7 bases). The V gene's germline CDR1 is LNHDA and CDR2 SQIVND (reference sequence). The CDR3 sequence is 12 residues long. Trimming took 6 bases from V and 9 from J, leaving 12 bases between them. The CDR3 sequence: CASRRDSSEQFF. The CDR3 nucleotides are TGTGCCAGTAGGCGGGACAGTAGTGAGCAGTTCTTC.

Details on this clone: Other DNA sequences in this sample translate to the same CDR3. This chain links TRBV7-8 with TRBJ2-7; no definite D call. CDR1 and CDR2 (germline): SGHVS, FQNEAQ. The CDR3 length is 14 residues. V was shortened by 5 bases and J by 0 bases, with 11 bases between the two germline ends. DNA of the CDR3: TGTGCCAGCAGCCTTAGAAGCTCCTCCTACGAGCAGTACTTC. Translated: CASSLRSSSYEQYF.

This chain uses TRBV7-3 with TRBJ2-5; 10 bases fit TRBD2. This CDR3 region has 16 residues. From germline, CDR1 is SGHTA and CDR2 FQGTGA. The junction had 8 bases not matched to a gene; V was cut back by 4 bases and J by 3 bases. CDR3 coding DNA: TGTGCCAGCAGCTCAACAGGACTAGCGGCAAAAGAGACCCAGTACTTC. Translated, it gives CASSSTGLAAKETQYF.

The J gene is TRBJ2-7, the V gene TRBV11-1; 7 bases map to TRBD1. V shed 5 bases, J shed 4 bases, and the junction held 8 bases outside the gene matches. The CDR3 loop spans 14 amino acids. Germline V lookup: CDR1 SGHAT, CDR2 FQDESV (reference sequence). CDR3 in amino acids: CASSDRQGIYEQYF. Written as DNA, the CDR3 is TGTGCCAGCAGCGACCGACAGGGTATTTACGAGCAGTACTTC.

The CDR3 protein is CASSPQRTGAAFF. CDR3 DNA: TGTGCCAGCAGCCCCCAAAGGACAGGCGCAGCTTTCTTT. The chain is built from TRBV2 and TRBJ1-1; 7 bases line up with TRBD1. The trim removed 6 bases at V and 10 bases at J, leaving 11 bases unmatched. In germline, CDR1 is SNHLY, CDR2 FYNNEI. There are 13 residues in the CDR3.

This CDR3 is CASRGWGENTGELFF. DNA of the CDR3: TGTGCCAGCAGGGGTTGGGGGGAAAACACCGGGGAGCTGTTTTTT. This chain links TRBV27 with TRBJ2-2, with D possibly matching TRBD2 (6 bases). The germline V gene has CDR1 MNHEY and CDR2 SMNVEV (reference sequence). The V end was cut by 6 bases, the J end by 2 bases, with 13 bases between. The CDR3 consists of 15 residues.

V and J are TRBV9 and TRBJ2-7, with TRBD2 identical over 7 bases. The germline gives CDR1 SGDLS, CDR2 YYNGEE. V shed 0 bases and J 3 bases; nucleotides not matched to a gene: 0. This CDR3 is built from 13 residues. The CDR3 sequence: CASSVGEGYEQYF. Written as DNA, the CDR3 is TGTGCCAGCAGCGTAGGGGAGGGCTACGAGCAGTACTTC. The whole variable domain, filled in from reference TRBV9 and TRBJ2-7, reads DSGVTQTPKHLITATGQRVTLRCSPRSGDLSVYWYQQSLDQGLQFLIQYYNGEERAKGNILERFSAQQFPDLHSELNLSSLELGDSALYFCASSVGEGYEQYFGPGTRLTVT.

This clone was recorded only once. The genes are TRBV3-1 (or the pseudogene TRBV3-2) and TRBJ1-3, with D perhaps TRBD1 (5 bases). CDR3 length equals 15 residues. V was cut by 1 base and J by 0 bases, with 7 bases left in between. In germline, CDR1 is LGHDT, CDR2 YNNKEL (reference sequence). The CDR3 protein is CASSQVQGSGNTIYF. DNA of the CDR3: TGTGCCAGCAGCCAAGTTCAGGGCTCTGGAAACACCATATATTTT.

There are a few counts of this clone. This same CDR3 is encoded by further DNA sequences in the sample. The DNA for the CDR3 is TGCGCCAGCAGCCAGGAACTAGCGGGGGGCACAGATACGCAGTATTTT. Protein: CASSQELAGGTDTQYF. The V and J genes are TRBV4-3 and TRBJ2-3; 11 bases map to TRBD2. Germline lookup yields CDR1 LGHNA and CDR2 YSLEER. After removal of 3 bases from V and 1 base from J, the junction contained 3 bases not matched to a gene. The CDR3 is 16 residues long.

The chain combines TRBV11-2 with TRBJ1-5; 9 bases match TRBD1. With 5 bases clipped from V and 4 bases from J, the junction kept 3 bases outside the gene matches. The CDR3 spans 14 residues. CDR1 is SGHAT, CDR2 FQNNGV, per germline. CDR3 protein: CASSRQGGNQPQHF. In DNA, the CDR3 is TGTGCCAGCAGCCGACAGGGGGGTAATCAGCCCCAGCATTTT. Drawing the rest from reference TRBV11-2 and TRBJ1-5, the complete variable domain is EAGVAQSPRYKIIEKRQSVAFWCNPISGHATLYWYQQILGQGPKLLIQFQNNGVVDDSQLPKDRFSAERLKGVDSTLKIQPAKLEDSAVYLCASSRQGGNQPQHFGDGTRLSIL.

The CDR3, as DNA: TGTGCCAGCAGCGGGGGGTTGGCGGGAGGGGCCTTAGTGGCGCAAGAGACCCAGTACTTC. Its translation is CASSGGLAGGALVAQETQYF. The chain joins TRBV5-4 to TRBJ2-5, with TRBD2 identical over 9 bases. V was pared by 4 bases and J by 2 bases, with 21 bases of the junction left unmatched. CDR1 is SGHNT, CDR2 YYREEE, per germline (reference sequence). The CDR3 sequence is 20 residues long.

About this clone itself: This may be a read error, as it is one base from a much larger clone. The J gene is TRBJ1-1, the V gene TRBV11-2; D remains unclear. Germline CDR1 is SGHAT and CDR2 is FQNNGV. This CDR3 spans 14 amino acids. The V end was cut by 0 bases, the J end by 1 base, with 6 bases between. The DNA of the CDR3 is TGTGCCAGCAGCTTAGATCCAGGGAACACTGAAGCTTTCTTT. This encodes CASSLDPGNTEAFF.

The chain couples TRBV6-5 to TRBJ1-6; the D gene is possibly TRBD1 (5 bases). Trimming took off 2 bases at V and 5 bases at J, with 10 bases between the two ends. The CDR3 loop spans 15 amino acids. Germline V lookup: CDR1 MNHEY, CDR2 SVGAGI. This CDR3 is CASSYEAGNNSPLHF. CDR3 bases: TGTGCCAGCAGTTACGAAGCAGGGAATAATTCACCCCTCCACTTT.